Listed below are T cell receptor beta chains from one sample, sequenced in a study of T cell repertoires in cytomegalovirus infection. Using its own MiXCR run on the reads, TCRdb lists one record per CDR3 protein. The table shows around 180,000 distinct CDR3 sequences, with around 20% occurring only once. The sequenced sample consisted of PBMCs. The receptors here all came from a human donor in good health (CMV status not recorded). Some clones in this sample may be carry-over from other donors' samples. Both conserved end residues are part of each CDR3. D genes are given only for firm matches. Some rows mark clone size as missing; the rest say once, few, many or name a class of expanded clone.

TRBD2	TRBJ2-1	TRBV7-2	many	TGTGCCAGCAGCTTGACTAGCGGGATTGGCAATGAGCAGTTCTTC	CASSLTSGIGNEQFF
.	TRBJ1-5	TRBV9	few	TGTGCCAGCAGCGCGGCCGGGACTCTTAATCAGCCCCAGCATTTT	CASSAAGTLNQPQHF
.	TRBJ1-5	TRBV5-1	.	TGCGCCAGCAGCTTGGATTCAGGGGCCAATCAGCCCCAGCATTTT	CASSLDSGANQPQHF
.	TRBJ1-1	TRBV12-3/TRBV12-4	few	TGTGCCAGCAGTTTCCCAACAGAGAACACTGAAGCTTTCTTT	CASSFPTENTEAFF
TRBD1	TRBJ2-2	TRBV19	once	TGTGCCAGTAGTATTTGGGACAGGAGAAACACCGGGGAGCTGTTTTTT	CASSIWDRRNTGELFF
TRBD1	TRBJ2-1	TRBV28	few	TGTGCCAGCGGTTTGTGGACAGGGGTTTACAATGAGCAGTTCTTC	CASGLWTGVYNEQFF
.	TRBJ2-7	TRBV11-2	.	TGTGCCAGCAGCTCGGAGAGTAGGAACTACGAGCAGTACTTC	CASSSESRNYEQYF
.	TRBJ1-5	TRBV28	.	TGTGCCAGCACCTGGGGGGGTGGAAATCAGCCCCAGCATTTT	CASTWGGGNQPQHF
TRBD1	TRBJ1-2	TRBV28	many	TGTGCCAGCAGTAGGGGACAGAGAAACTATGGCTACACCTTC	CASSRGQRNYGYTF
.	TRBJ2-1	TRBV2	.	TGTGCCAGCAGTTCGGTGGGAGTAACTTTCTTC	CASSSVGVTFF
.	TRBJ2-1	TRBV2	.	TGTGCCAGCAGTGAACAGGGGACTGCAGCCAACAATGAGCAGTTCTTC	CASSEQGTAANNEQFF
.	TRBJ1-2	TRBV5-3	.	TGTGCCAGCAGCTTGGTTGATGGCTATGGCTACACCTTC	CASSLVDGYGYTF
.	TRBJ2-1	TRBV4-3	few	TGCGCCAGCAGCCAAGATACGGAATGGGGGAATGAGCAGTTCTTC	CASSQDTEWGNEQFF
.	TRBJ2-1	TRBV7-6	.	TGTGCCAGCAGCGCCCCGGGACTAGGGGGCTCTGAGCAGTTCTTC	CASSAPGLGGSEQFF
.	TRBJ2-1	TRBV7-8	many	TGTGCCAGCAGTCATTATGCAGGGGCGAACAATGAGCAGTTCTTC	CASSHYAGANNEQFF
.	TRBJ1-5	TRBV15	.	TGTGCCACCAGCAGAGATCGAGCGGGGGGCGGCCAGCCCCAGCATTTT	CATSRDRAGGGQPQHF
.	TRBJ2-1	TRBV7-2	many	TGTGCCAGCAGCCCTCAATGGGGGGGACAAGGGCAGTTCTTC	CASSPQWGGQGQFF
.	TRBJ1-6	TRBV20-1	few	TGCAGTGCCCCCGAGGGGAGCTCCTATAATTCACCCCTCCACTTT	CSAPEGSSYNSPLHF
.	TRBJ1-2	TRBV29-1	few	TGCAGCGTTGAAGCCCCGGGGACCAACTATGGCTACACCTTC	CSVEAPGTNYGYTF
.	TRBJ2-1	TRBV10-3	.	TGTGCCATCAGTGTAGGACACCTAAAAAACAATGAGCAGTTCTTC	CAISVGHLKNNEQFF
.	TRBJ2-3	TRBV7-2	many	TGTGCCAGCAGCTCCGGACAGATCACAGATACGCAGTATTTT	CASSSGQITDTQYF
.	TRBJ2-7	TRBV7-2	many	TGTGCCAGCAGCTTAGCTGCAGCGGCCTCCTACGAGCAGTACTTC	CASSLAAAASYEQYF
.	TRBJ2-7	TRBV7-2	many	TGTGCCAGCAGCTTAGATGCCTTCACCTACGAGCAGTACTTC	CASSLDAFTYEQYF
TRBD2	TRBJ2-1	TRBV15	few	TGTGCCACCAGCAGAGCGAAGCGGGAGAGGTACAATGAGCAGTTCTTC	CATSRAKRERYNEQFF
.	TRBJ1-1	TRBV4-1	.	TGCGCCAGCAGCCCTTCCGGGCAGGGTCGTACTGAAGCTTTCTTT	CASSPSGQGRTEAFF
.	TRBJ1-2	TRBV12-3/TRBV12-4	few	TGTGCCAGCAGTTTAGTCTTCAGCCGGCCCATAGATGGCTACACCTTC	CASSLVFSRPIDGYTF
TRBD1	TRBJ2-1	TRBV5-1	.	TGCGCCAGCAGTCCGGGACAGGGCTTGATCAATGAGCAGTTCTTC	CASSPGQGLINEQFF
.	TRBJ2-2	TRBV6-2/TRBV6-3	many	TGTGCCAGCAGTTACTCGAATACCGGGGAGCTGTTTTTT	CASSYSNTGELFF
TRBD1	TRBJ1-5	TRBV7-8	many	TGTGCCAGCAGCTTGGACAGGGGGCAACGCCAGCCCCAGCATTTT	CASSLDRGQRQPQHF
TRBD1	TRBJ2-5	TRBV11-3	.	TGTGCCAGCAGTGGTCGACAGGGACCTCATCAAGAGACCCAGTACTTC	CASSGRQGPHQETQYF
TRBD1	TRBJ1-1	TRBV12-3/TRBV12-4	many	TGTGCCAGCAGTTCGGGGACAGGGATTCTGTTAAACACTGAAGCTTTCTTT	CASSSGTGILLNTEAFF
TRBD2	TRBJ2-5	TRBV11-2	many	TGTGCCAGCAGCATGGGACTAGGGGAGACCCAGTACTTC	CASSMGLGETQYF
TRBD1	TRBJ1-1	TRBV7-4	.	TGTGCCAACAGCCGTCGACAGGGGGCCGGGGAAAGTGAAGCTTTCTTT	CANSRRQGAGESEAFF
.	TRBJ1-2	TRBV2	many	TGTGCCAGCAGCGAGCCCGCGCTCGGATACTATGGCTACACCTTC	CASSEPALGYYGYTF
.	TRBJ1-2	TRBV7-3	many	TGTGCCAGCAGCCCCGACCCCTCCACTGATGGCTACACCTTC	CASSPDPSTDGYTF
TRBD1	TRBJ1-2	TRBV2	few	TGTGCCAGCAGTGAGAGGGTCGGGACAGCATATGGCTACACCTTC	CASSERVGTAYGYTF
TRBD1	TRBJ1-4	TRBV27	many	TGTGCCAGCAGGCCAACAGGGGAACTGGGGGAAAAACTGTTTTTT	CASRPTGELGEKLFF
.	TRBJ1-4	TRBV12-3/TRBV12-4	few	TGTGCCAGCAGTTTCGATCGGCGGAGGGATGAAAAACTGTTTTTT	CASSFDRRRDEKLFF
.	TRBJ1-6	TRBV5-6	.	TGTGCCAGCAGCTTGGGGACCTTCTTTTCACCCCTCCACTTT	CASSLGTFFSPLHF
.	TRBJ2-2	TRBV7-3	many	TGTGCCAGCAGCTTAAGCCTTAGGGGCACCGGGGAGCTGTTTTTT	CASSLSLRGTGELFF
TRBD1	TRBJ1-2	TRBV19	.	TGTGCCAGTAGCGGGACAGGGACTCACTATGGCTACACCTTC	CASSGTGTHYGYTF
.	TRBJ1-5	TRBV7-4	few	TGTGCCAGCAGCCCGGGAGGGACGTATCAGCCCCAGCATTTT	CASSPGGTYQPQHF
.	TRBJ2-7	TRBV2	.	TGTGCCAGCAGTGGAATCGACCCCTCCCACGAGCAGTACTTC	CASSGIDPSHEQYF
TRBD1	TRBJ1-3	TRBV29-1	.	TGCAGCGTTGTGTCTGGACAGGGCTCTGGAAACACCATATATTTT	CSVVSGQGSGNTIYF
TRBD2	TRBJ2-5	TRBV7-7	many	TGTGCTAGCAGCTTGACTAGCGGGAGTGGGGAGACCCAGTACTTC	CASSLTSGSGETQYF
.	TRBJ1-3	TRBV28	few	TGTGCCAGCAGTTTAGCGGGTGGCTCTGGAAACACCATATATTTT	CASSLAGGSGNTIYF
TRBD1	TRBJ1-6	TRBV5-1	.	TGCGCCAGCAGTACCGGGACAGGGGTGTCTTCACCCCTCCACTTT	CASSTGTGVSSPLHF
TRBD2	TRBJ2-3	TRBV15	few	TGTGCCACCAGCAGAGATGGGCTAGCGGGGACGGGCACAGATACGCAGTATTTT	CATSRDGLAGTGTDTQYF
TRBD1	TRBJ2-1	TRBV6-2/TRBV6-3	few	TGTGCCAGCAGCCACGGGGACAGGGAAAATGAGCAGTTCTTC	CASSHGDRENEQFF
.	TRBJ2-7	TRBV10-3	few	TGTGCCATCAGGCAGGGGATCGCCCTATACTACGAGCAGTACTTC	CAIRQGIALYYEQYF
.	TRBJ1-5	TRBV20-1	few	TGCAGTGCTAGGCCGGTCGACGACAATCAGCCCCAGCATTTT	CSARPVDDNQPQHF
.	TRBJ2-7	TRBV10-3	few	TGTGCCATCAGTGAGGGGACGGGGAAATACGAGCAGTACTTC	CAISEGTGKYEQYF
.	TRBJ1-3	TRBV4-1	few	TGCGCCAGCAGCCAAGGTCCTGGAAACACCATATATTTT	CASSQGPGNTIYF
TRBD1	TRBJ1-4	TRBV12-3/TRBV12-4	.	TGTGCCAGCAGTTTAGGGCAGGGGGCGCCGGCTAATGAAAAACTGTTTTTT	CASSLGQGAPANEKLFF
.	TRBJ2-3	TRBV28	.	TGTGCCAGCAGTTTACTCACATATACGCAGTATTTT	CASSLLTYTQYF
.	TRBJ2-7	TRBV7-2	many	TGTGCCAGCAGCTTACACGTAGGGTACGAGCAGTACTTC	CASSLHVGYEQYF
TRBD1	TRBJ1-1	TRBV14	many	TGTGCCAGCAGCCCGGACAGGGGGAATTTGAACACTGAAGCTTTCTTT	CASSPDRGNLNTEAFF
.	TRBJ1-4	TRBV7-3	many	TGTGCCAGCAGCTTGGGTGTCTCAACTAATGAAAAACTGTTTTTT	CASSLGVSTNEKLFF
.	TRBJ2-2	TRBV28	once	TGTGCCAGCGGAGGACTCACCGGGGTGCTGTTTTTT	CASGGLTGVLFF
.	TRBJ2-7	TRBV11-3	.	TGTGCCAGCAGCCGGATTACCTACGAGCAGTACTTC	CASSRITYEQYF